This entry is about one T cell receptor beta chain. The CDR3 spans 15 residues. The V gene lost 0 bases and the J gene lost 5 bases, with 16 bases spanning the gap. Germline V gene data show CDR1 as GTSNPN and CDR2 as SVGIG (reference sequence). These data belong to a study of blood T cell repertoires in COVID-19. As for the study in general: Samples taken during acute and convalescent COVID-19 were collected in the United States, Italy and Spain. The analysed material was cDNA or gDNA that came from T cells, B-cell-depleted T cells, or PBMCs.

In the study's own analysis: Amplification from reference gene primers served as the basis for estimated nucleated cell counts. Profiling relied on immunoSEQ multiplex PCR, and the TCRdb table lists in-frame clones only, not all of them. V and J calls plus clone size are reproduced from that table; the DNA served to infer D and trimming. The sample yields about 95,000 clones, about 90% seen once. The origin of this receptor is a human donor in a cohort sampled during active COVID-19. The sequenced sample was peripheral blood. This chain joins TRBV30 and TRBJ2-5, with a tentative D call TRBD2 (7 bases). The CDR3 DNA reads as TGTGCCTGGAGTGTAACGCGGGGGCGGGGGGAGACCCAGTACTTC. This gives the protein CAWSVTRGRGETQYF.